This TCR beta chain appears in the sequencing data of a study of T cells in localized non-small cell lung cancer. The repertoire was sequenced with immunoSEQ multiplex PCR; TCRdb's copy has only in-frame clones and lacks some. The sample lists roughly 3,000 clones; 25% to 30% were seen once. Study-wide points: Because only a single region of the tumor was sequenced, heterogeneity remains possible.

Trimming shortened V by 5 bases and J by 2 bases, and 6 bases separated the two germline ends. The CDR3 runs to 13 residues. Germline CDR1 is WNHNN and CDR2 is SYGVQD (reference sequence). As concerns this clone: Its antigen is as yet unknown.

The sample was normal lung tissue next to the tumor, taken before any cancer treatment. The source is a woman between 40 and 69 years old with stage I lung adenocarcinoma. The rearrangement joins TRBV10-1 to TRBJ2-2; no definite D call. DNA for the CDR3: TGCGCCAGCAGTACAGACAACACCGGGGAGCTGTTTTTT. This encodes CASSTDNTGELFF.